The clone carrying this T cell receptor beta chain was observed at least ten times. Its ends do not fully match the called genes, so a read error is possible. The sample is drawn from a study of patients and donors after allogeneic stem cell transplantation. TCRdb passed the RT-PCR reads through MiXCR, listing each CDR3 protein once. Of over 150,000 distinct CDR3 sequences in the sample, 40% to 45% are singletons; the top ten hold less than 40%. The length of the CDR3 is 13 residues. CDR1 and CDR2 from the germline V gene are SGHTA and FQGTGA. The receptor's source is a human donor who was either an allogeneic HSCT recipient or a stem cell or donor lymphocyte infusion donor (not recorded which). It is not recorded whose cells these are; they may come from a transplant donor. The chain joins TRBV7-3 to TRBJ1-3, with D unclear. Material for sequencing was blood, either unsorted or a sorted T cell fraction (not recorded which). In nucleotides, the CDR3 is TGTGCCAGCAGTTTAAACTCTGGAAACACCATATATTTT. Amino acid sequence: CASSLNSGNTIYF. Full variable domain (missing parts from reference TRBV7-3 and TRBJ1-3): GAGVSQTPSNKVTEKGKYVELRCDPISGHTALYWYRQSLGQGPEFLIYFQGTGAADDSGLPNDRFFAVRPEGSVSTLKIQRTERGDSAVYLCASSLNSGNTIYFGEGSWLTVV.